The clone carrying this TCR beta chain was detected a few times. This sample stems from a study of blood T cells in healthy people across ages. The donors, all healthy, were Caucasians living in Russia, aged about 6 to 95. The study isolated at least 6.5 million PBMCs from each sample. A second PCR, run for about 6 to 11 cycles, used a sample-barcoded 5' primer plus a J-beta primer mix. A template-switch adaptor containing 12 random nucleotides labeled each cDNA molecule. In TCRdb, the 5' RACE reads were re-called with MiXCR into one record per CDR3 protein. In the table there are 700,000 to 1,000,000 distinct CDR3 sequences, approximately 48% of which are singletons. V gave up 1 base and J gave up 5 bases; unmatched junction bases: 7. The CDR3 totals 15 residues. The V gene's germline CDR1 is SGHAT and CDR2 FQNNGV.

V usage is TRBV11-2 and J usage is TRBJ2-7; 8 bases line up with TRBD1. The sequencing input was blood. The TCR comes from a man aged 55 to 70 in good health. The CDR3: CASSLASGQGHEQYF. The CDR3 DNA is TGTGCCAGCAGCTTAGCATCCGGACAGGGCCACGAGCAGTACTTC.